The text below deals with one T cell receptor (beta chain). Its antigen is currently unknown. The data stem from a study of T cells in localized non-small cell lung cancer. The study's findings and limits: An association was observed between higher blood T cell density and longer overall survival. The study detected a median approximately 54 of the top 100 tumor clones in adjacent lung. Exceeding tumor, uninvolved adjacent lung had the highest T cell clonality. Sequencing covered just one tumor region, so heterogeneity cannot be ruled out.

Repertoires were generated with immunoSEQ multiplex PCR, while TCRdb's copy carries only in-frame clones and drops some. The sample shows roughly 15,000 clones, roughly 85% of them seen only once. The sample consisted of peripheral blood, taken before any cancer treatment. The TCR was taken from a woman aged 40 to 75 with stage I lung adenocarcinoma.

The CDR3 coding sequence is TGTGCCAGCAGCTTGGCCAATACCGCTAGCGGCTCCTACGAGCAGTACTTC. Protein product: CASSLANTASGSYEQYF. V and J are TRBV5-8 and TRBJ2-7; 7 bases align to TRBD2. The germline CDR1 and CDR2 sequences are SGHTS and YDEGEE. This CDR3 contains 17 residues. The junction had 9 bases not matched to a gene; V was cut back by 0 bases and J by 0 bases.